The 27 T cell receptor beta chains given below trace back to one sample, sequenced in a study of blood T cell repertoires in COVID-19. Measured with immunoSEQ multiplex PCR; TCRdb has only the in-frame clones, and not every one. The table lists about 480,000 clones, 85% to 90% of them singletons. Sequences were obtained from PBMCs or T cells enriched from blood (not recorded which). The receptors stem from a woman in her forties who had recovered from COVID-19.

This clone appeared once. The chain joins TRBV29-1 to TRBJ2-1; no clear D gene. With 0 bases removed from V and 2 bases from J, the gap between germline ends came to 11 bases. The V gene's germline CDR1 is SQVTM and CDR2 ANQGSEA. This CDR3 has 15 residues. The CDR3 is CSVEEAGIAYNEQFF. The DNA of the CDR3 is TGCAGCGTTGAAGAAGCCGGTATTGCCTACAATGAGCAGTTCTTC.

The chain has TRBV4-3 and TRBJ2-7; TRBD2 matches 10 bases. Germline V gives CDR1 LGHNA, CDR2 YSLEER. Trimming removed 0 bases from V and 2 bases from J; junction bases left unmatched: 7. CDR3 length equals 17 residues. DNA for the CDR3: TGCGCCAGCAGCCAAGACCCCCCCACTAGCGGGGCCTACGAGCAGTACTTC. Protein sequence: CASSQDPPTSGAYEQYF.

The chain combines TRBV14 with TRBJ1-3, with 7 bases that match TRBD1. From germline, CDR1 is SGHDN and CDR2 FVKESK. The CDR3 contains 15 residues. The ends lost 4 bases at V and 0 bases at J; junction bases unmatched: 3. The CDR3 sequence: CASSRTGRSGNTIYF. The CDR3 region has the DNA TGTGCCAGCAGCCGGACAGGCCGCTCTGGAAACACCATATATTTT.

This chain uses TRBV29-1 with TRBJ1-2; 7 bases fit TRBD1. Looked up from germline, CDR1 is SQVTM and CDR2 is ANQGSEA. The CDR3 has 11 residues. Unmatched junction bases numbered 2, after V lost 7 bases and J lost 3 bases. CDR3 sequence: CSAGTDYGYTF. The CDR3 DNA follows: TGCAGCGCCGGGACAGACTATGGCTACACCTTC.

The genes are TRBV7-9 and TRBJ2-7; 8 bases match TRBD2. CDR3 length: 15 amino acids. CDR1 is SEHNR and CDR2 is FQNEAQ in the germline V gene (reference sequence). The V segment lost 2 bases and the J segment 2 bases; nucleotides outside the gene matches: 5. The CDR3 sequence is CASSLSLAGTYEQYF. CDR3 bases: TGTGCCAGCAGCTTAAGCTTAGCGGGAACCTACGAGCAGTACTTC.

The gene calls are TRBV5-1 and TRBJ1-4; D gene uncertain. Germline assignment: CDR1 SGHRS and CDR2 YFSETQ. The germline V and J ends were trimmed by 6 bases and 0 bases, with 9 bases remaining between them. The CDR3 sequence is 14 residues long. Here the CDR3 reads CASTRDSTNEKLFF. CDR3 DNA sequence: TGCGCCAGCACCCGAGACTCAACTAATGAAAAACTGTTTTTT.

The chain has TRBV2 and TRBJ2-1, with 11 bases that match TRBD2. Trimming at V came to 3 bases and at J to 7 bases, leaving 11 bases not matched to a gene. CDR3 length: 17 residues. Germline CDR1 and CDR2: SNHLY and FYNNEI. CDR3 residues: CASSERLAGGPRNEQFF. CDR3 in DNA: TGTGCCAGCAGTGAGAGATTAGCGGGAGGGCCGAGGAATGAGCAGTTCTTC.

This clone was found once. For the CDR3, the DNA is TGTGCCTGGAGCACCATCCTAGACAATGAGCAGTTCTTC. It encodes CAWSTILDNEQFF. The chain employs TRBV30 and TRBJ2-1; D call uncertain. Per the germline V gene, CDR1 is GTSNPN and CDR2 is SVGIG (reference sequence). V was cut by 3 bases and J by 5 bases, with 11 bases left in between. The CDR3 runs 13 residues.

This clone has only a few counts. The rearrangement links TRBV6-2 or TRBV6-3 to TRBJ2-7; possibly TRBD1 for D (5 bases). The CDR3 spans 17 residues. Germline CDR1 is MNHEY and CDR2 is SVGEGT. Trimming removed 2 bases at V and 4 bases at J, with 21 bases between. CDR3 sequence: CASSYVSQGKISYEQYF. The CDR3, as DNA: TGTGCCAGCAGTTACGTATCTCAGGGAAAGATCAGTTACGAGCAGTACTTC.

This rearrangement joins TRBV24-1 to TRBJ1-2; 7 bases fit TRBD1. The trim removed 2 bases at V and 6 bases at J, leaving 5 bases unmatched. Per the germline V gene, CDR1 is KGHDR and CDR2 is SFDVKD. This CDR3 has 14 amino acids. The CDR3 coding sequence is TGTGCCACCAGTGATTCGGACAGGTTCCATGGCTACACCTTC. Amino acid sequence: CATSDSDRFHGYTF.

The chain employs TRBV4-3 and TRBJ1-6; possible D gene TRBD1, 6 bases. Germline-derived CDR1 and CDR2 are LGHNA and YSLEER. V was clipped by 0 bases and J by 6 bases, with 12 bases between them. There are 16 residues in the CDR3. For the CDR3, the DNA is TGCGCCAGCAGCCAAGAAGGGGGTTCCCTTAATTCACCCCTCCACTTT. Amino acid sequence: CASSQEGGSLNSPLHF.

The chain employs TRBV4-2 and TRBJ2-3, with a weak D call TRBD2 (6 bases). V was cut by 0 bases and J by 0 bases, with 13 bases left in between. Per the germline V gene, CDR1 is LGHNA and CDR2 is YNFKEQ. The CDR3 has 17 residues. In DNA, the CDR3 is TGTGCCAGCAGCCAAGACGTTCGACTAGAAAGCACAGATACGCAGTATTTT. Its translation: CASSQDVRLESTDTQYF.

The chain uses TRBV25-1 and TRBJ2-1; D unresolved. Trimming shortened V by 5 bases and J by 5 bases, and 13 bases separated the two germline ends. The CDR3 totals 14 residues. Looked up from germline, CDR1 is MGHDK and CDR2 is SYGVNS. The CDR3 reads CASSFIHSNNEQFF. The CDR3 DNA reads as TGTGCCAGCAGTTTCATTCACTCAAACAATGAGCAGTTCTTC.

The chain couples TRBV9 to TRBJ2-7; 7 nucleotides match TRBD2. In germline, CDR1 is SGDLS, CDR2 YYNGEE. The CDR3 is 13 amino acids. V shed 3 bases and J 0 bases; nucleotides not matched to a gene: 0. The CDR3 region is CASSERDSYEQYF. The DNA of the CDR3 is TGTGCCAGCAGCGAGCGGGACTCCTACGAGCAGTACTTC.

The rearrangement uses TRBV7-9 and TRBJ2-5, with D perhaps TRBD1 (8 bases). The germline CDR1 and CDR2 sequences are SEHNR and FQNEAQ (reference sequence). The length of the CDR3 is 16 residues. V was trimmed by 4 bases and J by 4 bases, leaving 19 bases between them. CDR3 in amino acids: CASSSGQGGSRETQYF. CDR3 nucleotides: TGTGCCAGCAGCTCTGGACAGGGAGGGAGTCGAGAGACCCAGTACTTC.

Points on this clone: At the DNA level, this CDR3 is encoded by other sequences in the same sample as well. This chain connects TRBV14 to TRBJ2-1; 7 bases match TRBD1. This CDR3 has 13 residues. Germline CDR1 and CDR2: SGHDN and FVKESK. The ends lost 2 bases at V and 7 bases at J; junction bases unmatched: 2. CDR3 in DNA: TGTGCCAGCAGCCAAAACAGGGGAAATGAGCAGTTCTTC. Amino acid sequence: CASSQNRGNEQFF.

The chain carries TRBV12-3 or TRBV12-4 and TRBJ1-1, with a possible D match to TRBD1 (6 bases). V lost 6 bases and J 4 bases, leaving 12 bases between the germline ends. The CDR3 totals 13 residues. CDR3 sequence (DNA): TGTGCCAGCAGCCGACAGGAGTCCACTGAAGCTTTCTTT. Amino acids: CASSRQESTEAFF.

V and J are TRBV4-2 and TRBJ2-3; 11 bases line up with TRBD2. The CDR3 covers 17 residues. With V trimmed by 1 base and J by 5 bases, 8 bases remained unmatched. Per germline, CDR1 LGHNA and CDR2 YNFKEQ. The DNA of the CDR3 is TGTGCCAGCAGCCAAGCAACTAGCGGGAGTAATGTAGATACGCAGTATTTT. Amino acid sequence: CASSQATSGSNVDTQYF.

The V gene is TRBV5-4, the J gene TRBJ2-3; perhaps TRBD2 as D (6 bases). The CDR3 loop spans 13 amino acids. V was trimmed by 4 bases and J by 4 bases, leaving 10 bases between them. The germline V gene encodes CDR1 SGHNT and CDR2 YYREEE (reference sequence). The CDR3 nucleotides are TGTGCCAGCAGCCCGGGCGGGGCAGATACGCAGTATTTT. Its protein product is CASSPGGADTQYF.

V is TRBV11-3 and J is TRBJ2-7; a possible D gene is TRBD2 (5 bases). CDR1 is SGHNT, CDR2 YENEEA, per germline. V was trimmed by 2 bases and J by 1 base, leaving 21 bases between them. This CDR3 region has 18 residues. Here the CDR3 reads CASSLTLYLEAPSYEQYF. CDR3 coding DNA: TGTGCCAGCAGCTTAACACTTTACTTGGAGGCGCCATCCTACGAGCAGTACTTC. The whole variable domain, remainder taken from reference TRBV11-3 and TRBJ2-7, is EAGVVQSPRYKIIEKKQPVAFWCNPISGHNTLYWYLQNLGQGPELLIRYENEEAVDDSQLPKDRFSAERLKGVDSTLKIQPAELGDSAVYLCASSLTLYLEAPSYEQYFGPGTRLTVT.

The rearrangement links TRBV30 to TRBJ2-1, with TRBD2 matching over 7 bases. V shed 7 bases, J shed 14 bases, and the junction held 11 bases outside the gene matches. The CDR3 length is 11 residues. The germline gives CDR1 GTSNPN, CDR2 SVGIG (reference sequence). CDR3 residues: CAYDRDYNEFF. The CDR3 nucleotides read TGTGCCTATGACCGGGACTATAATGAGTTCTTC.

The chain recombines TRBV4-1 with TRBJ2-5; a weak D match, TRBD1 (5 bases). The germline V gene encodes CDR1 MGHRA and CDR2 YSYEKL. This CDR3 is 13 amino acids long. V was cut by 0 bases and J by 9 bases, with 11 bases left in between. CDR3 in DNA: TGCGCCAGCAGCCAAGATGCCTCCAGGGCCCAGTACTTC. Protein product: CASSQDASRAQYF.

The chain combines TRBV3-1 (or the pseudogene TRBV3-2) with TRBJ1-6, with 11 bases that match TRBD1. Unmatched junction bases numbered 4, after V lost 8 bases and J lost 7 bases. The CDR3 is 14 residues long. Per the germline V gene, CDR1 is LGHDT and CDR2 is YNNKEL (reference sequence). CDR3 residues: CASRGQGANSPLHF. CDR3 DNA: TGTGCCAGCCGAGGACAGGGGGCGAATTCACCCCTCCACTTT.

The chain links TRBV2 to TRBJ1-4; D perhaps matches TRBD1 (5 bases). Germline lookup yields CDR1 SNHLY and CDR2 FYNNEI. The CDR3 loop spans 17 amino acids. Deletions cut 7 bases from V and 8 bases from J, with 26 bases between. DNA of the CDR3: TGTGCCAGCACTGCGCAGGGCGCGGGCTCTCGGGGGGAAAAACTGTTTTTT. As protein: CASTAQGAGSRGEKLFF.

The chain links TRBV6-2 or TRBV6-3 to TRBJ2-7, with 9 bases that match TRBD1. V lost 5 bases and J lost 3; bases outside the gene matches: 11. This CDR3 contains 16 residues. From germline, CDR1 is MNHEY and CDR2 SVGEGT. CDR3 in amino acids: CASSSKPGQGYYEQYF. In DNA, the CDR3 is TGTGCCAGCAGTAGCAAACCGGGACAGGGTTACTACGAGCAGTACTTC.

The chain links TRBV6-5 to TRBJ1-2; D gene ambiguous. Germline CDR1 is MNHEY and CDR2 is SVGAGI. This CDR3 is 13 amino acids long. The V end lost 2 bases, the J end lost 6 bases, and 10 bases lay between the germline ends. This chain's CDR3 is CASSYRRSHGYTF. In DNA, the CDR3 is TGTGCCAGCAGTTACAGGAGGTCTCATGGCTACACCTTC.

The chain has TRBV5-1 and TRBJ1-2, with 8 positions matching TRBD1. Germline V lookup: CDR1 SGHRS, CDR2 YFSETQ. CDR3 size: 16 residues. Trimming removed 4 bases from V and 4 bases from J; junction bases left unmatched: 12. Here the CDR3 reads CASSPGQGDRSYGYTF. The CDR3 coding sequence is TGCGCCAGCAGCCCCGGACAGGGTGATCGGTCCTATGGCTACACCTTC.